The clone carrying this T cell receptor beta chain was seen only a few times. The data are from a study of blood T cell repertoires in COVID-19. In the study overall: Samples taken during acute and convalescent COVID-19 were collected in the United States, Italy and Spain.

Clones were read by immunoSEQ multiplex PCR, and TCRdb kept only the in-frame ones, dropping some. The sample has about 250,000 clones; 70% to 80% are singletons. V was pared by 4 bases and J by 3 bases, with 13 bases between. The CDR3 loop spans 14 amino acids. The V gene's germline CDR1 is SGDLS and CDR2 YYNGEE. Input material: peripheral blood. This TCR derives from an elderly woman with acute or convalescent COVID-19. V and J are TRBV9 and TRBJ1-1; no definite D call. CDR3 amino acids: CASSPTRRDTEAFF. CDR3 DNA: TGTGCCAGCAGCCCGACAAGGAGGGACACTGAAGCTTTCTTT. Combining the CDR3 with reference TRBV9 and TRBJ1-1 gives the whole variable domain DSGVTQTPKHLITATGQRVTLRCSPRSGDLSVYWYQQSLDQGLQFLIQYYNGEERAKGNILERFSAQQFPDLHSELNLSSLELGDSALYFCASSPTRRDTEAFFGQGTRLTVV.